A single sample gave rise to the 15 T cell receptor beta chains below, sequenced in a study of shared clonotypes between healthy human individuals. Data came from immunoSEQ multiplex PCR; TCRdb stores just in-frame clones and leaves some out. The table shows about 1.1 million clones, with approximately 78% occurring only once. The specimen was memory CD4+ T cells from PBMCs. Described subset: CD45RA-negative fraction. The receptors were gathered from a young man in good health. Some clones in this sample may be carry-over from other donors' samples.

V gene TRBV7-2 combines with J gene TRBJ2-7; D is undetermined. Trimming took 5 bases from V and 2 from J, leaving 13 bases between them. The CDR3 is 14 amino acids. Germline V CDR1 and CDR2: SGHTA, FQGNSA. This chain's CDR3 is CASSPKLVAYEQYF. The CDR3 nucleotides are TGTGCCAGCAGCCCAAAGCTCGTGGCCTACGAGCAGTACTTC.

V usage is TRBV5-4 and J usage is TRBJ1-3; 7 nucleotides agree with TRBD1. The J segment lost 0 bases and the V segment lost 3 bases, leaving 6 bases of the junction unmatched. The CDR3 spans 16 residues. Germline-derived CDR1 and CDR2 are SGHNT and YYREEE (reference sequence). CDR3 region: CASSSGGGPSGNTIYF. For the CDR3, the DNA is TGTGCCAGCAGCTCCGGAGGGGGCCCCTCTGGAAACACCATATATTTT.

This chain joins TRBV13 and TRBJ2-5, with D maybe TRBD2 (5 bases). The V gene lost 6 bases and the J gene lost 4 bases, with 12 bases spanning the gap. The CDR3 has 13 residues. Germline CDR1 is PRHDT and CDR2 is FYEKMQ (reference sequence). CDR3 sequence (DNA): TGTGCCAGCAGTCTGCGGACTTCAGAGACCCAGTACTTC. As protein: CASSLRTSETQYF.

This chain connects TRBV5-1 to TRBJ2-7, with TRBD2 matching over 9 bases. V dropped 0 bases and J dropped 2; count of bases not matched to a gene: 6. There are 16 residues in the CDR3. The germline CDR1 and CDR2 sequences are SGHRS and YFSETQ. The CDR3 spells CASSLAGLARAYEQYF. CDR3 bases: TGCGCCAGCAGCTTGGCTGGACTAGCGAGAGCCTACGAGCAGTACTTC.

Concerning this clone: The same CDR3 arises from other DNA sequences in this sample as well. The V call is TRBV9, the J call TRBJ2-7, with 13 bases aligning to TRBD2. This CDR3 has 14 amino acids. Germline CDR1 and CDR2: SGDLS and YYNGEE. V lost 2 bases to trimming and J lost 4 bases; unmatched junction nucleotides: 0. The CDR3 nucleotides are TGTGCCAGCAGCGTGGGACTAGCGGGGTACGAGCAGTACTTC. This gives the protein CASSVGLAGYEQYF. The full variable domain, rest sourced from reference TRBV9 and TRBJ2-7, is DSGVTQTPKHLITATGQRVTLRCSPRSGDLSVYWYQQSLDQGLQFLIQYYNGEERAKGNILERFSAQQFPDLHSELNLSSLELGDSALYFCASSVGLAGYEQYFGPGTRLTVT.

The chain joins TRBV5-1 to TRBJ1-2, with TRBD1 matching over 7 bases. From germline, CDR1 is SGHRS and CDR2 YFSETQ. The CDR3 runs to 16 residues. V lost 0 bases, J lost 0 bases, and 5 bases stayed unmatched. DNA for the CDR3: TGCGCCAGCAGCTTGGGGGGAACAGGGGCTAACTATGGCTACACCTTC. This encodes CASSLGGTGANYGYTF.

V and J are TRBV11-2 and TRBJ2-7; 7 bases are shared with TRBD1. Germline-derived CDR1 and CDR2 are SGHAT and FQNNGV. Losses at the gene ends were 3 bases for V and 3 bases for J; bases not matched to a gene: 8. The CDR3 contains 15 residues. CDR3 amino acids: CASSFLRGQYYEQYF. The CDR3 nucleotides are TGTGCCAGCAGCTTTCTTCGGGGACAGTACTACGAGCAGTACTTC.

This chain links TRBV4-1 with TRBJ2-3; 9 bases map to TRBD1. Germline CDR1 is MGHRA and CDR2 is YSYEKL. The CDR3 is made up of 16 amino acids. V lost 5 bases, J lost 1 base, and 7 bases stayed unmatched. CDR3 nucleotides: TGCGCCAGCAGCACCCGGGACAGGGTGGGCACAGATACGCAGTATTTT. Protein product: CASSTRDRVGTDTQYF.

The chain employs TRBV6-7 and TRBJ1-5; 8 bases agree with TRBD1. TRBV6-7 carries the ORF label, with uncertain function. V dropped 0 bases and J dropped 0; count of bases not matched to a gene: 10. There are 19 residues in the CDR3. As DNA, the CDR3 is TGTGCCAGCAGTTACTCGCCGCCGACAGGGGATTATAGCAATCAGCCCCAGCATTTT. Its protein product is CASSYSPPTGDYSNQPQHF.

The chain is built from TRBV5-1 and TRBJ1-1, with a tentative D call TRBD1 (6 bases). Trimming removed 3 bases at V and 0 bases at J, with 12 bases between. CDR1 and CDR2 (germline): SGHRS, YFSETQ. The CDR3 consists of 15 residues. The CDR3 bases are TGCGCCAGCAGCTCCGGACAGCTTATGAACACTGAAGCTTTCTTT. It codes for CASSSGQLMNTEAFF.

The chain joins TRBV4-1 to TRBJ2-5, with 9 bases identical to TRBD1. V lost 3 bases and J lost 4; bases outside the gene matches: 9. The V gene's germline CDR1 is MGHRA and CDR2 YSYEKL. CDR3 length equals 16 residues. This chain's CDR3 is CASSQGQGMGTETQYF. CDR3 DNA: TGCGCCAGCAGCCAGGGACAGGGTATGGGGACAGAGACCCAGTACTTC.

This chain joins TRBV13 and TRBJ2-3, with 7 bases fitting TRBD2. Germline V gene data show CDR1 as PRHDT and CDR2 as FYEKMQ (reference sequence). V lost 6 bases and J lost 1; bases outside the gene matches: 7. This CDR3 is built from 15 residues. The CDR3 nucleotides read TGTGCCAGCAGTTCCCGGACTAGAGGCACAGATACGCAGTATTTT. This gives the protein CASSSRTRGTDTQYF.

J is TRBJ1-1 and V is TRBV4-3; unclear D gene. There are 13 residues in the CDR3. Trimming removed 0 bases from V and 4 bases from J, with 6 bases in between. CDR1 and CDR2 from the germline V gene are LGHNA and YSLEER. CDR3 residues: CASSQDILTEAFF. DNA for the CDR3: TGCGCCAGCAGCCAAGATATTCTCACTGAAGCTTTCTTT.

This clone showed up just once. The chain is built from TRBV9 and TRBJ1-4; no definite D call. Germline V gene data show CDR1 as SGDLS and CDR2 as YYNGEE. The CDR3 is made up of 16 amino acids. V lost 2 bases to trimming and J lost 2 bases, with 13 bases between them. This CDR3 is CASSVGGFGTNEKLFF. In nucleotides, the CDR3 is TGTGCCAGCAGCGTCGGAGGGTTTGGTACTAATGAAAAACTGTTTTTT.

The V gene is TRBV5-1, the J gene TRBJ2-1; D unresolved. The germline V gene has CDR1 SGHRS and CDR2 YFSETQ. V was cut by 7 bases and J by 0 bases, with 11 bases left in between. The CDR3 has 14 residues. CDR3: CASGQAGSYNEQFF. The CDR3 nucleotides are TGCGCCAGCGGTCAGGCTGGCTCCTACAATGAGCAGTTCTTC.